What follows are 20 T cell receptor beta chains derived from one specimen sequenced in a study of PD-L1 blockade in urothelial cancer. The data were produced by immunoSEQ multiplex PCR, yet TCRdb's version contains in-frame clones alone and is incomplete. The table has fewer than 75,000 clones, about 85% seen once. Sample: PBMCs, taken around atezolizumab (anti-PD-L1) treatment. The receptors originated from a man between 70 and 80 years old with urothelial cancer.

CDR3 sequence reads: CASSQLAGGPGDTQYF. CDR3 in DNA: TGTGCCAGCTCACAACTAGCGGGAGGGCCAGGAGATACGCAGTATTTT. This chain connects TRBV18 to TRBJ2-3; 13 bases agree with TRBD2. The trim removed 4 bases at V and 5 bases at J, leaving 6 bases unmatched. The CDR3 sequence is 16 residues long. The germline V gene encodes CDR1 KGHSH and CDR2 LQKENI. Combining the CDR3 with reference TRBV18 and TRBJ2-3 gives the whole variable domain NAGVMQNPRHLVRRRGQEARLRCSPMKGHSHVYWYRQLPEEGLKFMVYLQKENIIDESGMPKERFSAEFPKEGPSILRIQQVVRGDSAAYFCASSQLAGGPGDTQYFGPGTRLTVL.

J is TRBJ2-2 and V is TRBV27; 7 bases match TRBD2. The CDR3 covers 12 residues. V was clipped by 6 bases and J by 6 bases; unmatched bases: 1. From germline, CDR1 is MNHEY and CDR2 SMNVEV (reference sequence). The CDR3 loop reads CASRRESGELFF. DNA of the CDR3: TGTGCCAGCAGGCGGGAGTCCGGGGAGCTGTTTTTT.

The genes are TRBV6-5 and TRBJ1-5; TRBD1 agrees at 7 bases. This CDR3 region has 13 residues. V dropped 6 bases and J dropped 6; count of bases not matched to a gene: 5. Looked up from germline, CDR1 is MNHEY and CDR2 is SVGAGI. In DNA form, the CDR3 reads TGTGCCAGCAGACAGGGGAGAGGTCAGCCCCAGCATTTT. This sequence encodes CASRQGRGQPQHF.

This clone is a singleton in its sample. The chain links TRBV14 to TRBJ2-3, with 9 bases aligning to TRBD2. The CDR3 runs 18 residues. Germline V gene data show CDR1 as SGHDN and CDR2 as FVKESK. V lost 4 bases and J lost 2; bases outside the gene matches: 13. The CDR3: CASSRPAVLAGPTDTQYF. The CDR3 DNA sequence: TGTGCCAGCAGCCGCCCCGCCGTGCTAGCGGGGCCCACAGATACGCAGTATTTT.

The chain uses TRBV9 and TRBJ2-1; TRBD2 agrees at 11 bases. The CDR3 contains 14 residues. Per the germline V gene, CDR1 is SGDLS and CDR2 is YYNGEE. The V and J ends lost 5 bases and 4 bases, in that order; junction bases with no gene match: 2. The DNA of the CDR3 is TGTGCCAGCAGTCTAGCGGGAGGTTACAATGAGCAGTTCTTC. The encoded protein is CASSLAGGYNEQFF.

The gene calls are TRBV2 and TRBJ2-7; D is unresolved. CDR1 is SNHLY, CDR2 FYNNEI, per germline. The CDR3 is 11 amino acids. V was pared by 8 bases and J by 0 bases, with 5 bases between. CDR3 loop: CASSGSYEQYF. As DNA, the CDR3 is TGTGCCAGCTCAGGCTCCTACGAGCAGTACTTC.

V is TRBV15 and J is TRBJ2-2, with 7 bases matching TRBD1. Germline V gene sequence: CDR1 LNHNV, CDR2 YYDKDF (reference sequence). This CDR3 is 15 amino acids long. J was trimmed by 2 bases and V by 4 bases; bases with no gene match: 4. The CDR3 here is CATSTGQTNTGELFF. The CDR3 bases are TGTGCCACCAGCACGGGACAGACTAACACCGGGGAGCTGTTTTTT.

The V call is TRBV6-5, the J call TRBJ1-5; maybe TRBD1 (6 bases). This CDR3 has 15 residues. CDR1 and CDR2 from the germline V gene are MNHEY and SVGAGI. With 0 bases removed from V and 6 bases from J, the gap between germline ends came to 12 bases. The CDR3 here is CASSYSYRGSQPQHF. In DNA form, the CDR3 reads TGTGCCAGCAGTTACTCCTATAGGGGGAGTCAGCCCCAGCATTTT.

This chain connects TRBV7-9 to TRBJ2-3; D is perhaps TRBD2 (5 bases). The CDR3 contains 15 residues. Germline CDR1 is SEHNR and CDR2 is FQNEAQ (reference sequence). V was cut by 1 base and J by 3 bases, with 11 bases left in between. The CDR3 loop is CASSLGASSTDTQYF. DNA of the CDR3: TGTGCCAGCAGCTTAGGGGCTAGCTCTACAGATACGCAGTATTTT.

A single count supports this clone. CDR3: CASSLGRALRGTEAFF. The CDR3 DNA is TGTGCCAGCAGCTTAGGCAGGGCCCTAAGGGGCACTGAAGCTTTCTTT. The genes are TRBV11-2 and TRBJ1-1; the D gene is possibly TRBD1 (5 bases). The CDR3 covers 16 residues. V lost 1 base to trimming and J lost 4 bases, with 16 bases between them. Germline loops: CDR1 SGHAT, CDR2 FQNNGV.

This clone has just one count. This chain links TRBV5-1 with TRBJ2-7, with D hard to call. CDR1 is SGHRS, CDR2 YFSETQ, per germline. The CDR3 has 12 residues. The V gene lost 4 bases and the J gene lost 2 bases, with 7 bases spanning the gap. CDR3 nucleotides: TGCGCCAGCAGCACCGACACCTACGAGCAGTACTTC. Its translation: CASSTDTYEQYF.

The chain is built from TRBV5-1 and TRBJ2-3; possible D gene TRBD2, 5 bases. The germline CDR1 and CDR2 sequences are SGHRS and YFSETQ. The CDR3 contains 14 residues. Trimming stripped 0 bases from V and 3 bases from J, with 8 bases between. In DNA, the CDR3 is TGCGCCAGCAGCTTGGAGAGGGTAACAGATACGCAGTATTTT. This sequence encodes CASSLERVTDTQYF.

V is TRBV6-5 and J is TRBJ1-2; D may be TRBD1 (5 bases). V lost 0 bases and J lost 7, with 12 bases in between. The CDR3 extends over 14 amino acids. Germline CDR1 reads MNHEY; CDR2 reads SVGAGI. The DNA for the CDR3 is TGTGCCAGCAGTTACTCCAGGGCGAGTGGTGGCTACACCTTC. It translates to CASSYSRASGGYTF.

The rearrangement joins TRBV5-1 to TRBJ2-2; 7 bases agree with TRBD1. V was clipped by 2 bases and J by 4 bases; unmatched bases: 2. The CDR3 length is 14 residues. From germline, CDR1 is SGHRS and CDR2 YFSETQ. CDR3 protein: CASSFTGVTGELFF. The CDR3 nucleotides are TGCGCCAGCAGCTTTACAGGGGTCACCGGGGAGCTGTTTTTT.

The chain couples TRBV5-6 to TRBJ2-5; 8 bases are a match to TRBD2. The CDR3 has 13 residues. Germline values: CDR1 SGHDT, CDR2 YYEEEE. V dropped 0 bases and J dropped 8; count of bases not matched to a gene: 3. The CDR3 DNA is TGTGCCAGCAGCTTGGAAGCGGGAGTCACCCAGTACTTC. Translation: CASSLEAGVTQYF.

V gene TRBV28 combines with J gene TRBJ1-5; D unresolved. The CDR3 is 14 amino acids. Germline lookup yields CDR1 MDHEN and CDR2 SYDVKM. V was clipped by 2 bases and J by 7 bases, with 12 bases between them. This CDR3 reads CASSLLSINQPQHF. CDR3 nucleotide sequence: TGTGCCAGCAGTTTACTGAGTATAAACCAGCCCCAGCATTTT.

The chain links TRBV19 to TRBJ2-1; 7 bases align to TRBD2. The V gene end was trimmed by 3 bases and the J gene end by 2 bases; junction bases not matched to a gene: 7. The CDR3 is 16 amino acids. Germline CDR1 and CDR2: LNHDA and SQIVND (reference sequence). CDR3 sequence (DNA): TGTGCCAGTAGTATCCGTTGGGGGGGTACCTACAATGAGCAGTTCTTC. Translating gives CASSIRWGGTYNEQFF.

V is TRBV2 and J is TRBJ2-3; 7 bases match TRBD1. This CDR3 is 16 amino acids long. Germline V gives CDR1 SNHLY, CDR2 FYNNEI. Unmatched junction bases numbered 6, after V lost 2 bases and J lost 1 base. The CDR3 nucleotides are TGTGCCAGCAGTGAACCCCTCGGGACAGGCACAGATACGCAGTATTTT. It translates to CASSEPLGTGTDTQYF.

The chain's CDR3 is CAWSPPGQAYNEQFF. DNA of the CDR3: TGTGCCTGGAGTCCGCCGGGACAGGCTTACAATGAGCAGTTCTTC. The rearrangement joins TRBV30 to TRBJ2-1; TRBD1 aligns across 8 bases. The CDR3 contains 15 residues. Germline loops: CDR1 GTSNPN, CDR2 SVGIG (reference sequence). With 2 bases clipped from V and 4 bases from J, the junction kept 7 bases outside the gene matches.

CDR3 coding DNA: TGTGCCTGGAGTGCCGTCGACAGGGGGAACACTGAAGCTTTCTTT. This codes for CAWSAVDRGNTEAFF. This chain links TRBV30 with TRBJ1-1, with 8 bases matching TRBD1. Looked up from germline, CDR1 is GTSNPN and CDR2 is SVGIG (reference sequence). The CDR3 runs 15 residues. Trimming at V came to 1 base and at J to 1 base, leaving 5 bases not matched to a gene. Full variable domain (rest looked up from reference TRBV30 and TRBJ1-1): SQTIHQWPATLVQPVGSPLSLECTVEGTSNPNLYWYRQAAGRGLQLLFYSVGIGQISSEVPQNLSASRPQDRQFILSSKKLLLSDSGFYLCAWSAVDRGNTEAFFGQGTRLTVV.